This TCR beta chain was identified in a study of neurological immune-mediated disorders. Notes on the study in general: Because no CDR3 amino acid sequences were shared across subjects by expanded clones, private repertoires were suggested in all groups.

The V gene lost 6 bases and the J gene lost 5 bases, with 4 bases spanning the gap. The CDR3 has 11 amino acids. The cDNA was produced through 5'RACE with 10-nucleotide random UMIs. TCRdb processed the 5' RACE reads anew with MiXCR; each CDR3 protein has one entry. The sample contains approximately 48,000 distinct CDR3 sequences, 10% of which appear only once. This clonotype was detected many times. What it binds is unknown. The chain links TRBV12-3 or TRBV12-4 to TRBJ2-2; no clear D gene. The sequenced sample consisted of PBMCs. The sequence came from a man in his sixties or seventies with HTLV-1-associated myelopathy (HAM/TSP). The CDR3 region is CASSSTGELFF. In DNA form, the CDR3 reads TGTGCCAGCAGCTCGACCGGGGAGCTGTTTTTT.